This record covers a single T cell receptor (beta chain). The data were obtained in a study of T cells in tumors after PD-1 blockade. About the research overall: During anti-PD-1 treatment, some patients continued daily vismodegib 150 mg.

Sequenced by immunoSEQ multiplex PCR; TCRdb stores in-frame clones only, minus some. Among 55,000 to 70,000 clones, about 80% were seen once, and the ten largest hold roughly 12%. CDR3 length: 14 residues. V dropped 4 bases and J dropped 4 bases, with 14 bases sitting between them. The germline CDR1 and CDR2 sequences are LNHDA and SQIVND (reference sequence). The V call is TRBV19, the J call TRBJ2-7, with D tentatively TRBD1 (6 bases). The source material was PBMCs, sampled before anti-PD-1 treatment. The receptor's source is a human donor with basal cell carcinoma. CDR3 coding DNA: TGTGCCAGTAGTACCCGGTTAGGGGGATACGAGCAGTACTTC. Translated, it gives CASSTRLGGYEQYF.